This TCR beta chain came from a study of neurological immune-mediated disorders. Study as a whole: Relapsing-remitting disease was seen in about 90% of the roughly 35 multiple sclerosis patients, and secondary progressive disease was seen in 3.

Using its own MiXCR run on the 5' RACE reads, TCRdb lists one record per CDR3 protein. The repertoire holds under 40,000 distinct CDR3 sequences, with around 2.9% as singletons. Specified time point: longitudinal time-point 1 (baseline). 2 million unsorted PBMCs were stored in RNAlater at -80 °C before RNA extraction. Germline values: CDR1 DFQATT, CDR2 SNEGSKA (reference sequence). Unmatched junction bases numbered 5, after V lost 4 bases and J lost 1 base. CDR3 length: 14 residues. This clonotype came up many times. The sample consisted of PBMCs. The sequence was obtained from a woman aged 60 to 75 with multiple sclerosis. The J gene is TRBJ1-1, the V gene TRBV20-1; the match to TRBD1 covers 8 bases. CDR3 protein: CSANGQGRNTEAFF. Here the CDR3 DNA reads TGCAGTGCTAACGGACAGGGAAGGAACACTGAAGCTTTCTTT.